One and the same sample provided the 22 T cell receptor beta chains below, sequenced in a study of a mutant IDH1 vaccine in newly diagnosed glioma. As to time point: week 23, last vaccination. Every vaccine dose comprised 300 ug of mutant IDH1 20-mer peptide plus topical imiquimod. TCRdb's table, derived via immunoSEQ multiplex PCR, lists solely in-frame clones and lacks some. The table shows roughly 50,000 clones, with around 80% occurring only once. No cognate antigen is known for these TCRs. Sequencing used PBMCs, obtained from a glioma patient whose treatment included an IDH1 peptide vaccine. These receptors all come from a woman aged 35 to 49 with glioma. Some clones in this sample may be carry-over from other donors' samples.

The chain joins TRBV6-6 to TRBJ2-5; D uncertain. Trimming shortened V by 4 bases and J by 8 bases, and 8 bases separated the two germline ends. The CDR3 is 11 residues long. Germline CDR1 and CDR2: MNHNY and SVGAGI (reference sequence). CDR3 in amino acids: CASSSGPTQYF. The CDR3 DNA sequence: TGTGCCAGCAGTTCCGGGCCTACCCAGTACTTC.

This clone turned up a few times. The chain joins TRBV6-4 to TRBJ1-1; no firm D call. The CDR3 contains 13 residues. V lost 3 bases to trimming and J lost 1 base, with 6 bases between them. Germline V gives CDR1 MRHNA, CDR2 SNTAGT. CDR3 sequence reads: CASSDGENTEAFF. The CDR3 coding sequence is TGTGCCAGCAGTGATGGGGAGAACACTGAAGCTTTCTTT.

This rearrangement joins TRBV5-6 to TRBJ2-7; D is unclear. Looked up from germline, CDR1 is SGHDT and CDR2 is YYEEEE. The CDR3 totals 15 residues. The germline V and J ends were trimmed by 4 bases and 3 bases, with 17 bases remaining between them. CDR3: CASSAAPGVYYEQYF. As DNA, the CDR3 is TGTGCCAGCAGCGCGGCCCCCGGAGTGTACTACGAGCAGTACTTC.

The CDR3 DNA is TGTGCCAGCAGTTTGGCTTCGACGGGAGCCTGGGCTTTCTTT. Residues: CASSLASTGAWAFF. The gene calls are TRBV13 and TRBJ1-1, with D hard to call. This CDR3 spans 14 amino acids. Between the trimmed V and J ends, which lost 6 bases and 11 bases, there was a span of 22 bases. CDR1 is PRHDT, CDR2 FYEKMQ, per germline (reference sequence).

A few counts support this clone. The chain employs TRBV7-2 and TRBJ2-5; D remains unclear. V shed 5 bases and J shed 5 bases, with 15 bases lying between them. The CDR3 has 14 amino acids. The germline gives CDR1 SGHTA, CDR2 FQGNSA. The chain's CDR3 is CASSTQKRAETQYF. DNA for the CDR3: TGTGCCAGCAGCACGCAGAAACGAGCGGAGACCCAGTACTTC.

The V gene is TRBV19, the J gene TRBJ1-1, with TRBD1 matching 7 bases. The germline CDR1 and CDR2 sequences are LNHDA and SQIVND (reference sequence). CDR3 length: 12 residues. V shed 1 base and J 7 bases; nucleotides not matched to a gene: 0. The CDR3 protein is CASSIGDSEAFF. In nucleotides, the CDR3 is TGTGCCAGTAGTATAGGGGACAGTGAAGCTTTCTTT. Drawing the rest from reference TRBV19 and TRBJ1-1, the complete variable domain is DGGITQSPKYLFRKEGQNVTLSCEQNLNHDAMYWYRQDPGQGLRLIYYSQIVNDFQKGDIAEGYSVSREKKESFPLTVTSAQKNPTAFYLCASSIGDSEAFFGQGTRLTVV.

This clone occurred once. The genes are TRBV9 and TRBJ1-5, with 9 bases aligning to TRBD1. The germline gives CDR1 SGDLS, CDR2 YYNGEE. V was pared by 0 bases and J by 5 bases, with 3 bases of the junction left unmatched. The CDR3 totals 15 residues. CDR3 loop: CASSVEDRGDQPQHF. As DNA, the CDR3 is TGTGCCAGCAGCGTAGAGGACAGGGGAGATCAGCCCCAGCATTTT.

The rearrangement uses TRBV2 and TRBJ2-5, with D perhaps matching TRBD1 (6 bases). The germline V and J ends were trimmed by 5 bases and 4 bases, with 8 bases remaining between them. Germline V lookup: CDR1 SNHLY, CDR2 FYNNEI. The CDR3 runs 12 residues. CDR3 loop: CASSTTGETQYF. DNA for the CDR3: TGTGCCAGCAGTACGACAGGAGAGACCCAGTACTTC.

Written as DNA, the CDR3 is TGTGCCAGCAGCTTGGGGGCAGGTCACACTGAAGCTTTCTTT. Translating it yields CASSLGAGHTEAFF. V usage is TRBV5-4 and J usage is TRBJ1-1; D ambiguous. CDR3 length: 14 amino acids. The V and J ends lost 0 bases and 3 bases respectively, with 9 bases between them. Germline V gene data show CDR1 as SGHNT and CDR2 as YYREEE (reference sequence).

The CDR3 DNA sequence: TGTGCCAGCTCACCACCGGGACAGCGGGACGAGCAGTACTTC. Translated: CASSPPGQRDEQYF. J is TRBJ2-7 and V is TRBV18; D perhaps matches TRBD1 (7 bases). The CDR3 extends over 14 amino acids. Trimming shortened V by 0 bases and J by 5 bases, and 11 bases separated the two germline ends. Germline V lookup: CDR1 KGHSH, CDR2 LQKENI.

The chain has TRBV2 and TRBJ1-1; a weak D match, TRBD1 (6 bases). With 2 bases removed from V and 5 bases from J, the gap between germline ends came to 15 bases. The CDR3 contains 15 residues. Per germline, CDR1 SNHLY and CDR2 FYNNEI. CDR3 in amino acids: CASSEIGGKKTEAFF. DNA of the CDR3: TGTGCCAGCAGTGAAATTGGGGGCAAAAAGACTGAAGCTTTCTTT.

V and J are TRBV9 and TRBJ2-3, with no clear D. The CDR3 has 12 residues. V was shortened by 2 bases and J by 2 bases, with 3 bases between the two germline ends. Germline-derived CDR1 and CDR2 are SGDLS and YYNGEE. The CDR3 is CASSVSTDTQYF. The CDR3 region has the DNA TGTGCCAGCAGCGTCTCCACAGATACGCAGTATTTT.

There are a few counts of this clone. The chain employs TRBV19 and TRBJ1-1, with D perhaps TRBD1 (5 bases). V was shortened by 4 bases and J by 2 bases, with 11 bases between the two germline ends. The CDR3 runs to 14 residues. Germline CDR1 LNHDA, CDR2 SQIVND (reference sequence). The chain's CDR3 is CASSKGTANTEAFF. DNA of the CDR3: TGTGCCAGTAGTAAAGGGACTGCCAACACTGAAGCTTTCTTT.

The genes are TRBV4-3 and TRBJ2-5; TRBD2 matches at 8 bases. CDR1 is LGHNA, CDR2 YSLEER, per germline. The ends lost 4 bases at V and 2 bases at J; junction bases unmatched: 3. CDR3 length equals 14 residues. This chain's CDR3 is CASSPRLAQETQYF. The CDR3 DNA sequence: TGCGCCAGCAGCCCTCGACTAGCGCAAGAGACCCAGTACTTC.

Written as DNA, the CDR3 is TGTGCCAGCAGCTACCAGGGTGCCTATGGCTACACCTTC. This sequence encodes CASSYQGAYGYTF. The V and J genes are TRBV7-2 and TRBJ1-2, with a possible D match to TRBD1 (5 bases). Germline V CDR1 and CDR2: SGHTA, FQGNSA. The length of the CDR3 is 13 residues. Trimming took off 4 bases at V and 4 bases at J, with 10 bases between the two ends. The full variable domain, in which reference TRBV7-2 and TRBJ1-2 provide the parts outside the CDR3, is GAGVSQSPSNKVTEKGKDVELRCDPISGHTALYWYRQSLGQGLEFLIYFQGNSAPDKSGLPSDRFSAERTGGSVSTLTIQRTQQEDSAVYLCASSYQGAYGYTFGSGTRLTVV.

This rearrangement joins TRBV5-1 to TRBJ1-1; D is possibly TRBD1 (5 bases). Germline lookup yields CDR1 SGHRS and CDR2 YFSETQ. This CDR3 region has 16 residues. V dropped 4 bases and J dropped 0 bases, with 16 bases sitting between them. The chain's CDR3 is CASSRGAGSMNTEAFF. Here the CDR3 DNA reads TGCGCCAGCAGCCGAGGGGCAGGGTCCATGAACACTGAAGCTTTCTTT.

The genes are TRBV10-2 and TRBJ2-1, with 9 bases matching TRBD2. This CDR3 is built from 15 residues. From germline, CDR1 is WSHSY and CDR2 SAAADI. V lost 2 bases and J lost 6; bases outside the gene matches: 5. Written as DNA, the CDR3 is TGCGCCAGCAGTGAGGAGCGGGGGGCTTTCAATGAGCAGTTCTTC. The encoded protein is CASSEERGAFNEQFF.

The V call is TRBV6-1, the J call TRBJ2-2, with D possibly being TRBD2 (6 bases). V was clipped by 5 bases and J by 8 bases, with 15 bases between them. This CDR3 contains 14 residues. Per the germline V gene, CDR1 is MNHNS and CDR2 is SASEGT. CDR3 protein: CASSRDSGGGELFF. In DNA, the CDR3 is TGTGCCAGCAGTCGGGACTCCGGAGGAGGGGAGCTGTTTTTT.

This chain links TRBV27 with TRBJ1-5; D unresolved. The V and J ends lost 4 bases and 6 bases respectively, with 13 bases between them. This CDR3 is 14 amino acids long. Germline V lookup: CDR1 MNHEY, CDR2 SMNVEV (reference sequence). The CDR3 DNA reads TGTGCCAGCAGTTCCCGGGGAAGGACTCAGCCCCAGCATTTT. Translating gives CASSSRGRTQPQHF.

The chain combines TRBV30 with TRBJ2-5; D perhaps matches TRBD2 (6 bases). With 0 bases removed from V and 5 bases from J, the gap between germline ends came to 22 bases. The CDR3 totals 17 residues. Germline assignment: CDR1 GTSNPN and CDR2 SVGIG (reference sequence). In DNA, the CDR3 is TGTGCCTGGAGTGTAGGAGGGAGCAGTTGGAGTTGGGAGACCCAGTACTTC. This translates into CAWSVGGSSWSWETQYF.

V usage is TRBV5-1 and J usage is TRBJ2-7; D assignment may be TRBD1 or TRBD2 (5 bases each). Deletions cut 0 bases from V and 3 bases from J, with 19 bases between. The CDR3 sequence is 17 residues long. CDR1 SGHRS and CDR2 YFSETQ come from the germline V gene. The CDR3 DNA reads TGCGCCAGCAGCTTGGCCTATGAAGCGGCAGGGAACTACGAGCAGTACTTC. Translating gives CASSLAYEAAGNYEQYF.

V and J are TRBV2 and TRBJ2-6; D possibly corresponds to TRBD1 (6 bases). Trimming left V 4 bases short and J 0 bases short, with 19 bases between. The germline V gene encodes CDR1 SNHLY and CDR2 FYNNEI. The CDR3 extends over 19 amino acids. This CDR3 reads CASSGRVGAEGSGANVLTF. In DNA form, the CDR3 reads TGTGCCAGCAGTGGGCGCGTGGGGGCTGAGGGCTCTGGGGCCAACGTCCTGACTTTC.